One TCR beta chain is described in this entry. The data were obtained in a study of blood T cell repertoires in COVID-19. Background on the study: Acute and convalescent COVID-19 specimens originated in the United States, Italy and Spain. PBMCs, B-cell-depleted T cells, or T cells were the source of the cDNA or gDNA that made up the material.

The CDR3 totals 14 residues. Germline CDR1 reads SGHRS; CDR2 reads YFSETQ. V lost 0 bases and J lost 3, with 10 bases in between. Authors' methods: The authors estimated nucleated cell counts from reference gene primer amplification. Profiled with immunoSEQ multiplex PCR; TCRdb holds only in-frame clones, not every one. The DNA gave D and trimming, while V, J and clone size come from that table. Here the sample spans 100,000 to 150,000 clones, approximately 81% being singletons. The chain recombines TRBV5-1 with TRBJ2-7; D perhaps matches TRBD1 (6 bases). This TCR was sampled from a man aged 35 to 55 with active or convalescent COVID-19. The source material was peripheral blood. CDR3 loop: CASSLELGGYEQYF. DNA of the CDR3: TGCGCCAGCAGCTTGGAACTAGGGGGCTACGAGCAGTACTTC. Full variable domain (remainder filled in from reference TRBV5-1 and TRBJ2-7): KAGVTQTPRYLIKTRGQQVTLSCSPISGHRSVSWYQQTPGQGLQFLFEYFSETQRNKGNFPGRFSGRQFSNSRSEMNVSTLELGDSALYLCASSLELGGYEQYFGPGTRLTVT.